The 8 T cell receptor beta chains given below trace back to one sample, sequenced in a study of control samples from healthy donors and cancer patients. This table comes from immunoSEQ multiplex PCR, and its TCRdb copy is limited to in-frame clones, with some not included. The table shows more than 140,000 clones, with about 90% occurring only once. Sequenced material: blood. The origin of the receptors is a man aged 18 to 30 in good health.

On this clone itself: The sample has other DNA sequences that encode this CDR3 too. The V call is TRBV29-1, the J call TRBJ1-2; TRBD1 might be the D (6 bases). The CDR3 length is 12 residues. V was clipped by 1 base and J by 3 bases, with 6 bases between them. Germline CDR1 reads SQVTM; CDR2 reads ANQGSEA. The CDR3 DNA is TGCAGCGTTGAAGGGACAGACTATGGCTACACCTTC. Translation: CSVEGTDYGYTF.

DNA for the CDR3: TGCGCCAGCAGCCTCAGGGGGATTGAAGAAAAACTGTTTTTT. It specifies CASSLRGIEEKLFF. This chain joins TRBV5-1 and TRBJ1-4, with 7 positions matching TRBD1. The CDR3 consists of 14 residues. The V gene end was trimmed by 4 bases and the J gene end by 8 bases; junction bases not matched to a gene: 8. Germline loops: CDR1 SGHRS, CDR2 YFSETQ.

The chain couples TRBV2 to TRBJ2-1; D gene uncertain. The V end lost 4 bases, the J end lost 4 bases, and 8 bases lay between the germline ends. There are 13 residues in the CDR3. Germline CDR1 and CDR2: SNHLY and FYNNEI. CDR3 sequence reads: CASSVGRYNEQFF. The CDR3 DNA follows: TGTGCCAGCAGTGTGGGCAGATACAATGAGCAGTTCTTC.

V and J are TRBV7-9 and TRBJ2-3; D not certain. The CDR3 is 11 residues long. Germline V CDR1 and CDR2: SEHNR, FQNEAQ (reference sequence). Trimming took off 8 bases at V and 6 bases at J, with 9 bases between the two ends. DNA for the CDR3: TGTGCCAGCGCCCCCTTGGATACGCAGTATTTT. Translated: CASAPLDTQYF.

The gene calls are TRBV7-2 and TRBJ2-3, with 7 positions matching TRBD1. Germline V gene lookup returns CDR1 SGHTA and CDR2 FQGNSA. The CDR3 spans 15 residues. After removal of 4 bases from V and 0 bases from J, the junction contained 4 bases not matched to a gene. CDR3 in amino acids: CASSWTGPSTDTQYF. Written as DNA, the CDR3 is TGTGCCAGCAGCTGGACAGGACCTAGCACAGATACGCAGTATTTT. Based on the CDR3 plus reference TRBV7-2 and TRBJ2-3, the full variable domain is GAGVSQSPSNKVTEKGKDVELRCDPISGHTALYWYRQSLGQGLEFLIYFQGNSAPDKSGLPSDRFSAERTGGSVSTLTIQRTQQEDSAVYLCASSWTGPSTDTQYFGPGTRLTVL.

The chain carries TRBV30 and TRBJ2-1; the D call may be TRBD1 or TRBD2 (5 bases each). This CDR3 contains 14 residues. Trimming stripped 2 bases from V and 4 bases from J, with 12 bases between. Looked up from germline, CDR1 is GTSNPN and CDR2 is SVGIG (reference sequence). The CDR3 sequence is CAWSPGTGYNEQFF. The CDR3 DNA is TGTGCCTGGAGTCCCGGGACCGGGTACAATGAGCAGTTCTTC.

V gene TRBV30 combines with J gene TRBJ1-6; 10 nucleotides align to TRBD1. Germline trimming cut 4 bases from V and 6 bases from J; bases unmatched to any gene: 9. Germline CDR1 GTSNPN, CDR2 SVGIG (reference sequence). This CDR3 region has 16 residues. The CDR3 protein is CAWTGTGDFLNSPLHF. The CDR3 region has the DNA TGTGCCTGGACCGGGACAGGGGACTTCCTTAATTCACCCCTCCACTTT.

This chain connects TRBV13 to TRBJ1-1; a possible D gene is TRBD1 (6 bases). Per the germline V gene, CDR1 is PRHDT and CDR2 is FYEKMQ (reference sequence). The CDR3 is 13 amino acids. V was shortened by 7 bases and J by 5 bases, with 14 bases between the two germline ends. The CDR3 DNA is TGTGCCAGCATCGAGGCAGGGGTAACTGAAGCTTTCTTT. Encoded protein: CASIEAGVTEAFF.